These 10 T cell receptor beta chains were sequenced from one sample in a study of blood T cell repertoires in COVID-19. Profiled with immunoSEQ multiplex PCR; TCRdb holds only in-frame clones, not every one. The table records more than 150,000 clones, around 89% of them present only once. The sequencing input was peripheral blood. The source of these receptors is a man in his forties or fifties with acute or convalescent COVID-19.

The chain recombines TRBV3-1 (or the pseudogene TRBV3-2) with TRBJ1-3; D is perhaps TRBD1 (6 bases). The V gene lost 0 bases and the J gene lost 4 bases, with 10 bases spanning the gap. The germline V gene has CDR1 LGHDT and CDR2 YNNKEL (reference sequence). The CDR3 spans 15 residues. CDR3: CASSQDYGQGNTIYF. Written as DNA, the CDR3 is TGTGCCAGCAGCCAAGATTATGGACAGGGAAACACCATATATTTT.

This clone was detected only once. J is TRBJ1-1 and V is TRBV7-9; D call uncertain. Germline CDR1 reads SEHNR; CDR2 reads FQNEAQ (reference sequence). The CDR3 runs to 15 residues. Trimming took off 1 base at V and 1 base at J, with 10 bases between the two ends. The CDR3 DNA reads TGTGCCAGCAGCTTAGGACCAGGATCGAACACTGAAGCTTTCTTT. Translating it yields CASSLGPGSNTEAFF.

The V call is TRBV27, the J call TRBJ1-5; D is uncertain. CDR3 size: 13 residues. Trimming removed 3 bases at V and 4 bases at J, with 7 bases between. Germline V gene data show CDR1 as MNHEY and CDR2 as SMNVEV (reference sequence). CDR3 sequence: CASSFYRNQPQHF. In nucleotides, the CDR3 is TGTGCCAGCAGTTTTTATCGGAATCAGCCCCAGCATTTT.

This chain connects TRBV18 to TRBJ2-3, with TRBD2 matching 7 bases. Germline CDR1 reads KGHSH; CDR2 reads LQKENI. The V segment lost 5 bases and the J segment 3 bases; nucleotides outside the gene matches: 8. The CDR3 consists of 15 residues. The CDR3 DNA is TGTGCCAGCTCATCAAACACGGGGGGAACAGATACGCAGTATTTT. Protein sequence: CASSSNTGGTDTQYF.

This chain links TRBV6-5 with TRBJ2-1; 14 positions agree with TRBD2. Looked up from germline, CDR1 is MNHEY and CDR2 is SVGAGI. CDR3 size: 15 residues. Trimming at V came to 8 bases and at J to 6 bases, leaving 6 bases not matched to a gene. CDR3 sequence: CASQGLAGVFNEQFF. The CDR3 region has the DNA TGTGCCAGCCAGGGACTAGCGGGAGTTTTCAATGAGCAGTTCTTC.

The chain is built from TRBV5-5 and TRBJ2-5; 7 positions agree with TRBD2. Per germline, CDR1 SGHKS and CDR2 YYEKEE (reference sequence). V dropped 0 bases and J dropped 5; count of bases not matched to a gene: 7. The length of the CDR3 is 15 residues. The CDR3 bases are TGTGCCAGCAGCTTGGCGGGGGGTTCTTGGGAGACCCAGTACTTC. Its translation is CASSLAGGSWETQYF. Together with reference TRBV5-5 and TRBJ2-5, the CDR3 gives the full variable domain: DAGVTQSPTHLIKTRGQQVTLRCSPISGHKSVSWYQQVLGQGPQFIFQYYEKEERGRGNFPDRFSARQFPNYSSELNVNALLLGDSALYLCASSLAGGSWETQYFGPGTRLLVL.

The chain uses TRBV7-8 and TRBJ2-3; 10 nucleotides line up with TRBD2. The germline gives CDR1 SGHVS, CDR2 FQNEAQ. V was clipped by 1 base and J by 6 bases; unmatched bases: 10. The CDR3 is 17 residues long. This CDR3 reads CASSLGPLAGDWDTQYF. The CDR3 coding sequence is TGTGCCAGCAGCTTAGGCCCCCTAGCGGGGGACTGGGATACGCAGTATTTT.

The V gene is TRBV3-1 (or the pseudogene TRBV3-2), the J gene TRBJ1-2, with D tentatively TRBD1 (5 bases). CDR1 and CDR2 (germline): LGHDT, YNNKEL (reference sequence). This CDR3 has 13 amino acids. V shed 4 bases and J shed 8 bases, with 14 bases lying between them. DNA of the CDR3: TGTGCCAGCAGCCCGACAGATTCCTCGGGCTACACCTTC. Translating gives CASSPTDSSGYTF.

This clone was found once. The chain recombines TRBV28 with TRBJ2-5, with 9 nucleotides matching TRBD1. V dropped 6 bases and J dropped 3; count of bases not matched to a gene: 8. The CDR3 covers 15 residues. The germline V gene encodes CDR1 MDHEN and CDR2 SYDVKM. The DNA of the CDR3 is TGTGCCAGCAGCCCATCCGGACAGGGGAAAGAGACCCAGTACTTC. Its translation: CASSPSGQGKETQYF. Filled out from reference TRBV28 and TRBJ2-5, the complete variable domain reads DVKVTQSSRYLVKRTGEKVFLECVQDMDHENMFWYRQDPGLGLRLIYFSYDVKMKEKGDIPEGYSVSREKKERFSLILESASTNQTSMYLCASSPSGQGKETQYFGPGTRLLVL.

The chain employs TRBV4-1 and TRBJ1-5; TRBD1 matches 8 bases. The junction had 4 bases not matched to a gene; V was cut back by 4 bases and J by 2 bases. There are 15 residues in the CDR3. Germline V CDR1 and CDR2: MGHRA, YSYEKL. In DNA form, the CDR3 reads TGCGCCAGCAGCCCGACAGGGGCGGGCAATCAGCCCCAGCATTTT. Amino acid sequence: CASSPTGAGNQPQHF.